The clone carrying this TCR beta chain has only a few counts. Its antigen remains unidentified. The CDR3 sequence is 17 residues long. The germline V and J ends were trimmed by 1 base and 4 bases, with 18 bases remaining between them. Germline V gene data show CDR1 as SEHNR and CDR2 as FQNEAQ (reference sequence). This sample stems from a study of early T cells in non-severe SARS-CoV-2 infection. Study in general: Sequenced material consisted of bulk RNA (from unsorted whole blood), and chains were unpaired.

Researchers attached unique molecular identifiers to individual cDNA molecules. TCRdb reanalysed the 5' RACE reads using MiXCR and keeps one entry per CDR3 protein. This table has tens of thousands of distinct CDR3 sequences, around 16% appearing once. The study, taken as a whole, reports: Lookups in VDJdb leaned toward anti-spike CD8 responses and missed private and CD4 specificities.

The chain is built from TRBV7-9 and TRBJ2-3; D is ambiguous. This sequence originates from an adult who was a healthcare worker with PCR-confirmed SARS-CoV-2 infection or an uninfected control (not recorded which). Sequences were obtained from whole blood. The CDR3 is CASSLGAASPLSDTQYF. In nucleotides, the CDR3 is TGTGCCAGCAGCTTAGGGGCTGCCTCCCCATTGTCAGATACGCAGTATTTT.